What follows are 7 T cell receptor beta chains derived from one specimen sequenced in a study of T cells in Graves' hyperthyroidism and ophthalmopathy. Using RNA transcripts as the source, TCR beta CDR3 regions were amplified. During a first-round RT-PCR of the TCR CDR3, the HTBI primer set was used. MiXCR, applied by TCRdb to the multiplex PCR reads, yields one record per CDR3 protein. Of 400,000 to 500,000 distinct CDR3 sequences listed, roughly 14% were seen once; the top ten hold roughly 13%. Sequenced: blood. The receptors come from a young man with Graves' ophthalmopathy.

The chain employs TRBV5-4 and TRBJ2-5; 9 bases are shared with TRBD1. The CDR3 is 15 residues long. V trimming: 0 bases; J trimming: 2 bases; junction bases outside the gene matches: 2. The germline V gene has CDR1 SGHNT and CDR2 YYREEE (reference sequence). The CDR3 sequence: CASSLGQGVQETQYF. The CDR3, as DNA: TGTGCCAGCAGCTTGGGACAGGGGGTGCAAGAGACCCAGTACTTC.

This clonotype has a count of ten or more. The CDR3 nucleotides are TGTGCCAGCAGCTCGGCGGGTAACAATGAGCAGTTCTTC. Encoded protein: CASSSAGNNEQFF. The V call is TRBV11-3, the J call TRBJ2-1, with D maybe TRBD2 (5 bases). V gave up 4 bases and J gave up 5 bases, with 9 bases separating them. CDR3 length equals 13 residues. CDR1 is SGHNT, CDR2 YENEEA, per germline. Full variable domain (rest looked up from reference TRBV11-3 and TRBJ2-1): EAGVVQSPRYKIIEKKQPVAFWCNPISGHNTLYWYLQNLGQGPELLIRYENEEAVDDSQLPKDRFSAERLKGVDSTLKIQPAELGDSAVYLCASSSAGNNEQFFGPGTRLTVL.

This clonotype was observed many times. The genes are TRBV6-1 and TRBJ2-5; D ambiguous. V shed 2 bases and J shed 0 bases, with 13 bases lying between them. The germline CDR1 and CDR2 sequences are MNHNS and SASEGT. The CDR3 runs to 16 residues. For the CDR3, the DNA is TGTGCCAGCAGTGAACTCGGCGGAGCGTACCAAGAGACCCAGTACTTC. Protein: CASSELGGAYQETQYF.

This sequence joins TRBV7-8 and TRBJ1-1; 9 nucleotides match TRBD1. V shed 2 bases, J shed 3 bases, and the junction held 4 bases outside the gene matches. The germline V gene encodes CDR1 SGHVS and CDR2 FQNEAQ. This CDR3 region has 15 residues. The CDR3 protein is CASSLSGTGHTEAFF. CDR3 DNA: TGTGCCAGCAGCTTAAGCGGGACAGGGCACACTGAAGCTTTCTTT.

The rearrangement joins TRBV28 to TRBJ2-7; 8 positions agree with TRBD1. The CDR3 runs 15 residues. Per germline, CDR1 MDHEN and CDR2 SYDVKM. V gave up 2 bases and J gave up 0 bases; unmatched junction bases: 3. The CDR3: CASSLGTGYSYEQYF. The CDR3 DNA reads as TGTGCCAGCAGTTTAGGGACAGGATACTCCTACGAGCAGTACTTC.

At least ten counts were recorded for this clonotype. V is TRBV24-1 and J is TRBJ1-2, with a tentative D call TRBD1 (5 bases). The CDR3 loop spans 15 amino acids. Deletions cut 4 bases from V and 2 bases from J, with 13 bases between. Germline CDR1 is KGHDR and CDR2 is SFDVKD. CDR3: CATSEPQGGNYGYTF. The CDR3, as DNA: TGTGCCACCAGTGAACCCCAGGGAGGGAACTATGGCTACACCTTC.

This clonotype was recorded at least ten times. The chain employs TRBV20-1 and TRBJ2-2; 8 bases fit TRBD2. This CDR3 is built from 16 residues. CDR1 and CDR2 from the germline V gene are DFQATT and SNEGSKA (reference sequence). The J segment lost 3 bases and the V segment lost 4 bases, leaving 10 bases of the junction unmatched. The CDR3 spells CSATLRTSSYTGELFF. In DNA, the CDR3 is TGCAGTGCTACTCTTAGGACTAGCAGTTACACCGGGGAGCTGTTTTTT.